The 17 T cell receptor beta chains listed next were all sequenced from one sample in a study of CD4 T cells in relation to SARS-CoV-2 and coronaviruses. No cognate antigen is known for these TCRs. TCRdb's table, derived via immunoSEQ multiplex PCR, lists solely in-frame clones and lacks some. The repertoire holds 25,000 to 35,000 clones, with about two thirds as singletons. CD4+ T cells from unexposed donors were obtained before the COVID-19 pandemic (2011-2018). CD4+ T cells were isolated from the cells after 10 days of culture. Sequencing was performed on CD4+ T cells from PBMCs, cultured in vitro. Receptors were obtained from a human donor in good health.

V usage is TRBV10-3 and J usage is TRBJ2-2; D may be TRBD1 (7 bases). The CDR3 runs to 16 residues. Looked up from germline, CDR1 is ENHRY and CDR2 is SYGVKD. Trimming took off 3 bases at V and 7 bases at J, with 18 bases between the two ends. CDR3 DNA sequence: TGTGCCATCAGTGAATCGAGTGGAGGGGGCAACGGGGAGCTGTTTTTT. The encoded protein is CAISESSGGGNGELFF.

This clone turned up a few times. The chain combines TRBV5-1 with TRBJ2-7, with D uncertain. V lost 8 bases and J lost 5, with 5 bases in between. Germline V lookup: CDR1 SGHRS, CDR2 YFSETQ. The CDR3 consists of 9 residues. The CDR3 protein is CARGDEQYF. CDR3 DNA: TGCGCCAGAGGTGACGAGCAGTACTTC.

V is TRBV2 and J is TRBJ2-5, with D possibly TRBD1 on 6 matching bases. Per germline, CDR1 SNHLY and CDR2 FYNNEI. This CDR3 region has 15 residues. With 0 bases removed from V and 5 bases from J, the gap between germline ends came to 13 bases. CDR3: CASSEAHGGGETQYF. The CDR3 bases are TGTGCCAGCAGTGAAGCGCATGGGGGCGGGGAGACCCAGTACTTC.

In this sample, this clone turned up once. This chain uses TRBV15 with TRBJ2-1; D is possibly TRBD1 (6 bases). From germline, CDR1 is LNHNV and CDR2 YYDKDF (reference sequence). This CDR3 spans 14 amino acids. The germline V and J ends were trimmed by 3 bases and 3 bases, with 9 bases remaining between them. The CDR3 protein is CATSSGDNYNEQFF. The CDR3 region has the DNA TGTGCCACCAGCAGCGGGGACAACTACAATGAGCAGTTCTTC.

This CDR3 reads CASSLGSRGQPQHF. CDR3 coding DNA: TGTGCCAGCAGCCTCGGGAGTAGGGGTCAGCCCCAGCATTTT. The chain couples TRBV5-6 to TRBJ1-5, with D maybe TRBD1 (5 bases). Germline V gene sequence: CDR1 SGHDT, CDR2 YYEEEE. V lost 4 bases to trimming and J lost 6 bases, with 14 bases between them. The CDR3 has 14 residues.

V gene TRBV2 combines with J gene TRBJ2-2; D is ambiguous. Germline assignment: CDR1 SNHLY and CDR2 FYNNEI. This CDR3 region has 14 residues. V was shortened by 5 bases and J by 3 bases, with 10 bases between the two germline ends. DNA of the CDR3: TGTGCCAGCAGTAGGCTCATGGACACCGGGGAGCTGTTTTTT. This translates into CASSRLMDTGELFF.

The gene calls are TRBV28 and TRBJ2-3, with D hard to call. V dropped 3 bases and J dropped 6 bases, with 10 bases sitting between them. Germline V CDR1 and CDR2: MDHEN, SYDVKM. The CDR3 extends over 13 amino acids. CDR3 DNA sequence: TGTGCCAGCAGTTTCTCCCACGTCGATACGCAGTATTTT. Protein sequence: CASSFSHVDTQYF.

The CDR3 here is CASSMRADNEQFF. In nucleotides, the CDR3 is TGTGCCAGTAGTATGAGGGCAGACAATGAGCAGTTCTTC. This rearrangement joins TRBV19 to TRBJ2-1, with a weak D call TRBD2 (5 bases). Trimming removed 3 bases from V and 5 bases from J, with 8 bases in between. Per the germline V gene, CDR1 is LNHDA and CDR2 is SQIVND (reference sequence). CDR3 length equals 13 residues.

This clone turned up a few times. Written as DNA, the CDR3 is TGCGCCAGCAGCCAAGTAGAGCTCCTAGGTTCACCCCTCCACTTT. Protein product: CASSQVELLGSPLHF. The J gene is TRBJ1-6, the V gene TRBV4-3; no reliable D call. The germline CDR1 and CDR2 sequences are LGHNA and YSLEER. V shed 1 base and J shed 9 bases, with 13 bases lying between them. CDR3 size: 15 residues.

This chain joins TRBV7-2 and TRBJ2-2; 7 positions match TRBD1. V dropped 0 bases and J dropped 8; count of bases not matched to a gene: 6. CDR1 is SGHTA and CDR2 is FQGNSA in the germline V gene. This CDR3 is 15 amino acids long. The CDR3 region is CASSLAMTGTGELFF. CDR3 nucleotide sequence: TGTGCCAGCAGCTTAGCGATGACAGGGACAGGGGAGCTGTTTTTT.

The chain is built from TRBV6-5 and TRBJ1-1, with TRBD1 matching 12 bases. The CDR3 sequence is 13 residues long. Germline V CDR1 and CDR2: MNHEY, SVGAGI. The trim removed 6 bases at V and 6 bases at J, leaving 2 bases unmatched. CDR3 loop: CASRGTGGPEAFF. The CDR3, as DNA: TGTGCCAGCAGAGGGACAGGGGGCCCTGAAGCTTTCTTT.

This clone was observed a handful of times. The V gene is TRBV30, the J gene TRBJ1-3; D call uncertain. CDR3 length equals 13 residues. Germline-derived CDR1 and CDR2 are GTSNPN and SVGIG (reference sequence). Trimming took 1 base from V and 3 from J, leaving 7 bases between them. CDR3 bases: TGTGCCTGGAGTGGAGCGAATGGAAACACCATATATTTT. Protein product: CAWSGANGNTIYF.

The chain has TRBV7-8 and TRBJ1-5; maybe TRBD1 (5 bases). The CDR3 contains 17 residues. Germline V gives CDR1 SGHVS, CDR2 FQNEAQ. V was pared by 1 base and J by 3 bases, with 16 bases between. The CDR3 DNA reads TGTGCCAGCAGCTTAGTATCTGGGGCCCCACACAATCAGCCCCAGCATTTT. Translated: CASSLVSGAPHNQPQHF.

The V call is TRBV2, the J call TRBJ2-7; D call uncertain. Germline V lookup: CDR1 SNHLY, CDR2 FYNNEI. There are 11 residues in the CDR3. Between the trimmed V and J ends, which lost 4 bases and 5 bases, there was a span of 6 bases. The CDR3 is CASSGAHEQYF. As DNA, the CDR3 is TGTGCCAGCAGTGGTGCCCACGAGCAGTACTTC.

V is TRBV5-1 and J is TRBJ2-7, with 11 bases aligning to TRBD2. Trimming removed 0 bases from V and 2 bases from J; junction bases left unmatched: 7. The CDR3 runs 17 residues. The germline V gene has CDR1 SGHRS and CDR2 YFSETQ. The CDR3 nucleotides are TGCGCCAGCAGCTTGGTCCTTAGCGGGGGGGCACCCTACGAGCAGTACTTC. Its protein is CASSLVLSGGAPYEQYF.

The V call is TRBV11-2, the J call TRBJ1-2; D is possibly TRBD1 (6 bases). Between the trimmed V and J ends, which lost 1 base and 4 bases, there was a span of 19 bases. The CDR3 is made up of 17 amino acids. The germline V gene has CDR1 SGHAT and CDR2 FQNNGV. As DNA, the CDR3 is TGTGCCAGCAGCTTAGTCGGGGGACAACAGGGCGGCTATGGCTACACCTTC. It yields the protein CASSLVGGQQGGYGYTF. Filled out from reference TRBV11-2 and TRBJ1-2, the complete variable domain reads EAGVAQSPRYKIIEKRQSVAFWCNPISGHATLYWYQQILGQGPKLLIQFQNNGVVDDSQLPKDRFSAERLKGVDSTLKIQPAKLEDSAVYLCASSLVGGQQGGYGYTFGSGTRLTVV.

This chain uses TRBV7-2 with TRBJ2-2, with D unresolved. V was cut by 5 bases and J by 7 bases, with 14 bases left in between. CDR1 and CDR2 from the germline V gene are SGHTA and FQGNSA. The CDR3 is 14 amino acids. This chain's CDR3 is CASSPLGLGGELFF. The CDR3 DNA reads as TGTGCCAGCAGCCCCCTCGGGCTGGGCGGGGAGCTGTTTTTT.